These 25 T cell receptor beta chains were sequenced from one sample in a study of cytomegalovirus exposure and HLA in healthy donors. The PCR used 60 Vbeta and 13 Jbeta primers. Libraries were prepared by immunoSEQ multiplex PCR; TCRdb keeps only in-frame clonotypes and omits some of them. This repertoire comprises roughly 34,000 clones; its ten largest clones make up 3% to 4%. The source material was PBMCs. Receptors originate from a man between 40 and 49 years old in good health and CMV-seronegative.

The rearrangement uses TRBV11-2 and TRBJ2-5, with D perhaps TRBD1 (6 bases). Germline V gene sequence: CDR1 SGHAT, CDR2 FQNNGV. V was pared by 6 bases and J by 7 bases, with 27 bases between. CDR3 length equals 17 residues. CDR3 nucleotide sequence: TGTGCCAGCAGAGGGGGATACTCTCGACGTGCCCGGGGGACCCAGTACTTC. This sequence encodes CASRGGYSRRARGTQYF.

The J gene is TRBJ1-1, the V gene TRBV4-3; no reliable D call. Looked up from germline, CDR1 is LGHNA and CDR2 is YSLEER. The CDR3 runs 15 residues. Trimming took 4 bases from V and 0 from J, leaving 12 bases between them. Written as DNA, the CDR3 is TGCGCCAGCAGCCCTCAGTCCGGGATGAACACTGAAGCTTTCTTT. It translates to CASSPQSGMNTEAFF.

The chain uses TRBV9 and TRBJ1-3; D gene uncertain. Germline V CDR1 and CDR2: SGDLS, YYNGEE. Deletions cut 0 bases from V and 3 bases from J, with 7 bases between. The CDR3 is 14 amino acids. This CDR3 is CASSVEAVGNTIYF. The CDR3 nucleotides are TGTGCCAGCAGCGTAGAGGCGGTTGGAAACACCATATATTTT. Variable domain in full (rest from reference TRBV9 and TRBJ1-3): DSGVTQTPKHLITATGQRVTLRCSPRSGDLSVYWYQQSLDQGLQFLIQYYNGEERAKGNILERFSAQQFPDLHSELNLSSLELGDSALYFCASSVEAVGNTIYFGEGSWLTVV.

The chain carries TRBV6-1 and TRBJ2-1; 8 bases line up with TRBD2. This CDR3 contains 17 residues. The V and J ends lost 3 bases and 2 bases, in that order; junction bases with no gene match: 9. Germline CDR1 MNHNS, CDR2 SASEGT. CDR3 in amino acids: CASSDTPSGRAYNEQFF. The CDR3 region has the DNA TGTGCCAGCAGTGACACTCCCTCCGGGAGGGCCTACAATGAGCAGTTCTTC.

In regard to this clone: The sample holds other DNA sequences that translate to the same CDR3. V is TRBV29-1 and J is TRBJ2-3, with D possibly TRBD1 on 8 matching bases. Germline V gene lookup returns CDR1 SQVTM and CDR2 ANQGSEA. The V end lost 6 bases, the J end lost 1 base, and 20 bases lay between the germline ends. The CDR3 totals 16 residues. The DNA for the CDR3 is TGCAGCGTCAACAGGGGGGGTGGCAGGGGCACAGATACGCAGTATTTT. Translation gives CSVNRGGGRGTDTQYF.

The chain couples TRBV10-3 to TRBJ1-1; no clear D gene. Deletions cut 6 bases from V and 0 bases from J, with 26 bases between. This CDR3 spans 19 amino acids. The germline CDR1 and CDR2 sequences are ENHRY and SYGVKD. The CDR3 here is CAIRKGPGGPRTMNTEAFF. In nucleotides, the CDR3 is TGTGCCATCAGGAAGGGTCCGGGAGGGCCCCGGACGATGAACACTGAAGCTTTCTTT.

CDR3 sequence: CASSLGTSGRSSYEQYF. The CDR3 nucleotides are TGTGCCAGCAGTTTGGGGACTAGCGGGAGGAGCTCCTACGAGCAGTACTTC. The chain uses TRBV28 and TRBJ2-7, with 15 bases that match TRBD2. In germline, CDR1 is MDHEN, CDR2 SYDVKM. Trimming removed 3 bases from V and 0 bases from J; junction bases left unmatched: 3. The CDR3 totals 17 residues.

The V gene is TRBV5-1, the J gene TRBJ2-3; D possibly corresponds to TRBD1 (6 bases). CDR1 and CDR2 (germline): SGHRS, YFSETQ. Trimming took 4 bases from V and 0 from J, leaving 12 bases between them. The CDR3 length is 15 residues. As DNA, the CDR3 is TGCGCCAGCAGCCCACAGGGTTTTAGCACAGATACGCAGTATTTT. The encoded protein is CASSPQGFSTDTQYF. The full variable domain, in which reference TRBV5-1 and TRBJ2-3 provide the parts outside the CDR3, is KAGVTQTPRYLIKTRGQQVTLSCSPISGHRSVSWYQQTPGQGLQFLFEYFSETQRNKGNFPGRFSGRQFSNSRSEMNVSTLELGDSALYLCASSPQGFSTDTQYFGPGTRLTVL.

The J gene is TRBJ2-7, the V gene TRBV29-1; 12 nucleotides line up with TRBD2. The CDR3 contains 18 residues. V dropped 0 bases and J dropped 6; count of bases not matched to a gene: 15. Per germline, CDR1 SQVTM and CDR2 ANQGSEA. The CDR3 sequence: CSVEDLGLAGGHPSEQYF. The DNA of the CDR3 is TGCAGCGTTGAAGATCTGGGGCTAGCGGGAGGGCACCCCTCCGAGCAGTACTTC.

The CDR3 loop reads CASAPDYRVNWYEQYF. The CDR3 DNA sequence: TGTGCCAGCGCTCCGGATTACAGGGTAAATTGGTACGAGCAGTACTTC. This chain joins TRBV11-2 and TRBJ2-7, with D maybe TRBD1 (6 bases). Germline CDR1 SGHAT, CDR2 FQNNGV. The V end lost 8 bases, the J end lost 4 bases, and 24 bases lay between the germline ends. The CDR3 consists of 16 residues. The variable domain in full, completed from reference TRBV11-2 and TRBJ2-7, reads EAGVAQSPRYKIIEKRQSVAFWCNPISGHATLYWYQQILGQGPKLLIQFQNNGVVDDSQLPKDRFSAERLKGVDSTLKIQPAKLEDSAVYLCASAPDYRVNWYEQYFGPGTRLTVT.

This chain uses TRBV4-1 with TRBJ1-2; D remains unclear. V lost 0 bases, J lost 2 bases, and 13 bases lay in between. Germline CDR1 reads MGHRA; CDR2 reads YSYEKL. The length of the CDR3 is 16 residues. DNA of the CDR3: TGCGCCAGCAGCCAAGAAGCCAGGAAAAGAAACTATGGCTACACCTTC. Protein product: CASSQEARKRNYGYTF.

V is TRBV4-1 and J is TRBJ2-2, with no clear D. V lost 3 bases and J 8 bases, leaving 4 bases between the germline ends. The CDR3 has 11 residues. CDR1 is MGHRA, CDR2 YSYEKL, per germline. The CDR3 DNA reads as TGCGCCAGCAGCCATTTAGGGGAGCTGTTTTTT. Protein: CASSHLGELFF.

CDR3 sequence (DNA): TGTGCCAGCAGCTTGGTCTCAGGGTTGCGGTACGAGCAGTACTTC. This encodes CASSLVSGLRYEQYF. This chain joins TRBV5-6 and TRBJ2-7; possible D gene TRBD1, 5 bases. Germline CDR1 SGHDT, CDR2 YYEEEE. V was shortened by 0 bases and J by 4 bases, with 14 bases between the two germline ends. The CDR3 is 15 amino acids.

CDR3 loop: CASSSPILVISYEQYF. The CDR3 DNA reads TGTGCCAGCAGCTCTCCAATCTTAGTCATCTCCTACGAGCAGTACTTC. The chain joins TRBV7-8 to TRBJ2-7, with no clear D. V lost 4 bases, J lost 0 bases, and 16 bases lay in between. Per germline, CDR1 SGHVS and CDR2 FQNEAQ. The CDR3 loop spans 16 amino acids. Using reference TRBV7-8 and TRBJ2-7 for the parts outside the CDR3, the full variable domain is GAGVSQSPRYKVAKRGQDVALRCDPISGHVSLFWYQQALGQGPEFLTYFQNEAQLDKSGLPSDRFFAERPEGSVSTLKIQRTQQEDSAVYLCASSSPILVISYEQYFGPGTRLTVT.

In nucleotides, the CDR3 is TGCGCCAGCAGCCAAGATGGGGCCACAGGGGGCCAAGAGACCCAGTACTTC. It encodes CASSQDGATGGQETQYF. The chain links TRBV4-1 to TRBJ2-5, with 8 bases that match TRBD1. With V trimmed by 0 bases and J by 1 base, 7 bases remained unmatched. Germline V CDR1 and CDR2: MGHRA, YSYEKL. The CDR3 is made up of 17 amino acids.

The rearrangement uses TRBV10-3 and TRBJ2-6; a possible D gene is TRBD2 (7 bases). This CDR3 is 17 amino acids long. The V end lost 7 bases, the J end lost 0 bases, and 16 bases lay between the germline ends. CDR1 and CDR2 (germline): ENHRY, SYGVKD. CDR3 in amino acids: CAITPGEGVSGANVLTF. The DNA of the CDR3 is TGTGCCATCACCCCTGGGGAGGGGGTCTCTGGGGCCAACGTCCTGACTTTC.

This rearrangement joins TRBV7-6 to TRBJ1-3, with D maybe TRBD1 (5 bases). Germline-derived CDR1 and CDR2 are SGHVS and FNYEAQ. The CDR3 contains 14 residues. Trimming pared 5 bases from V and 4 bases from J, leaving 12 bases between. The CDR3 region has the DNA TGTGCCAGCAGCCCCATGGAGGGGGGAAACACCATATATTTT. Translated, it gives CASSPMEGGNTIYF.

This rearrangement joins TRBV19 to TRBJ2-7, with D possibly TRBD2 on 6 matching bases. With 3 bases removed from V and 2 bases from J, the gap between germline ends came to 8 bases. This CDR3 region has 13 residues. The germline V gene has CDR1 LNHDA and CDR2 SQIVND (reference sequence). The CDR3 loop is CASSIGTPYEQYF. In DNA, the CDR3 is TGTGCCAGTAGTATTGGGACTCCCTACGAGCAGTACTTC. Full variable domain (remainder filled in from reference TRBV19 and TRBJ2-7): DGGITQSPKYLFRKEGQNVTLSCEQNLNHDAMYWYRQDPGQGLRLIYYSQIVNDFQKGDIAEGYSVSREKKESFPLTVTSAQKNPTAFYLCASSIGTPYEQYFGPGTRLTVT.

The J gene is TRBJ1-1, the V gene TRBV27; D uncertain. Germline CDR1 is MNHEY and CDR2 is SMNVEV (reference sequence). The CDR3 contains 15 residues. V lost 1 base and J 0 bases, leaving 9 bases between the germline ends. CDR3 region: CASSLWSDLNTEAFF. CDR3 sequence (DNA): TGTGCCAGCAGTTTATGGTCAGATTTGAACACTGAAGCTTTCTTT.

The rearrangement uses TRBV4-1 and TRBJ1-4; maybe TRBD1 (5 bases). V lost 0 bases and J lost 8, with 16 bases in between. CDR3 size: 16 residues. CDR1 MGHRA and CDR2 YSYEKL come from the germline V gene. The CDR3 DNA is TGCGCCAGCAGCCAAGATGTGGGAGGGGTTAACGAAAAACTGTTTTTT. Its translation is CASSQDVGGVNEKLFF.

The chain combines TRBV18 with TRBJ2-1; 9 bases match TRBD2. The germline CDR1 and CDR2 sequences are KGHSH and LQKENI. The CDR3 runs to 15 residues. The ends lost 2 bases at V and 9 bases at J; junction bases unmatched: 8. The DNA for the CDR3 is TGTGCCAGCTCACCAGCGGGAGGGCCTGTTGCTGAGCAGTTCTTC. It yields the protein CASSPAGGPVAEQFF.

The chain combines TRBV6-5 with TRBJ1-1; no clear D gene. CDR1 is MNHEY, CDR2 SVGAGI, per germline. The CDR3 is 14 residues long. V was clipped by 2 bases and J by 1 base, with 8 bases between them. CDR3 coding DNA: TGTGCCAGCAGTTACGGCGGGCCGAACACTGAAGCTTTCTTT. It specifies CASSYGGPNTEAFF.

The chain is built from TRBV18 and TRBJ1-1; 10 bases are shared with TRBD1. Trimming at V came to 5 bases and at J to 5 bases, leaving 5 bases not matched to a gene. Germline V CDR1 and CDR2: KGHSH, LQKENI. There are 14 residues in the CDR3. The DNA for the CDR3 is TGTGCCAGCTCATTAGGGACAGGGGAAACTGAAGCTTTCTTT. Translating gives CASSLGTGETEAFF.

The chain links TRBV7-9 to TRBJ2-1; D might be TRBD2 (5 bases). The ends were cut back, 7 bases at V and 4 bases at J, with 14 bases in the middle. Germline values: CDR1 SEHNR, CDR2 FQNEAQ (reference sequence). CDR3 size: 14 residues. CDR3 in DNA: TGTGCCAGCAACCCCCGGACTCAATACAATGAGCAGTTCTTC. Encoded protein: CASNPRTQYNEQFF.

The chain couples TRBV4-3 to TRBJ2-1; TRBD1 matches 10 bases. V lost 1 base, J lost 6 bases, and 3 bases stayed unmatched. Germline V gene lookup returns CDR1 LGHNA and CDR2 YSLEER. The CDR3 totals 15 residues. This chain's CDR3 is CASSQVGTGVNEQFF. CDR3 nucleotide sequence: TGCGCCAGCAGCCAAGTGGGGACAGGGGTCAATGAGCAGTTCTTC.